Listed below are T cell receptor beta chains from one sample, sequenced in a study of blood T cell repertoires in COVID-19. The protocol was immunoSEQ multiplex PCR, while the TCRdb copy is restricted to in-frame clones and leaves out a portion. The data hold a few hundred thousand clones, with 70% to 90% observed a single time. Sequences were obtained from PBMCs or T cells enriched from blood (not recorded which). These TCRs come from a woman under 30 who had recovered from COVID-19. Each CDR3 is given with its conserved first and last residue. D genes are given only for firm matches. Rows give clone size only sometimes, using once, few, many, or a class for an expanded clone.

TGTGCCAGCAGCTCCGCCTACGAGCAGTACTTC	CASSSAYEQYF	once	.	TRBV5-8	TRBJ2-7
TGTGCCAGCAGCCCCGGACTTTCGAACACTGAAGCTTTCTTT	CASSPGLSNTEAFF	.	.	TRBV6-5	TRBJ1-1
TGTGCCACGACGACAGGGCCCTACGAGCAGTACTTC	CATTTGPYEQYF	.	TRBD1	TRBV28	TRBJ2-7
TGTGCCTGGAGTGTATCTAACAGGGCGGGCTACACCTTC	CAWSVSNRAGYTF	.	.	TRBV30	TRBJ1-2
TGCAGTGCTAGTACCTTATTCGTCAGTGGTGAAAAACTGTTTTTT	CSASTLFVSGEKLFF	.	.	TRBV20-1	TRBJ1-4
TGTGCCAGCAGTCCCACAGGGGGCCAGGGCTACACCTTC	CASSPTGGQGYTF	.	TRBD1	TRBV6-4	TRBJ1-2
TGTGCCAGCAGCTTAGCGGAGGGTGGTGATGGCTACACCTTC	CASSLAEGGDGYTF	.	.	TRBV7-2	TRBJ1-2
TGTGCCATGCCGTTAGGGGGGGGGCTTTACAATGAGCAGTTCTTC	CAMPLGGGLYNEQFF	.	.	TRBV27	TRBJ2-1
TGCGCCAGCAGCTCATGGTCGGGGGGGCAGGGTACGCAGTATTTT	CASSSWSGGQGTQYF	.	TRBD2	TRBV4-1	TRBJ2-3
TGTGCCAATGCGGGGTCTGGAAACACCATATATTTT	CANAGSGNTIYF	.	.	TRBV7-9	TRBJ1-3
TGTGCCAGCAGTGACAGGGGCCCCACCTACGAGCAGTACTTC	CASSDRGPTYEQYF	.	.	TRBV2	TRBJ2-7
TGTGCCAGCAGCGCGGGACAGGGTTACTCTGAAGCTTTCTTT	CASSAGQGYSEAFF	.	TRBD1	TRBV9	TRBJ1-1
TGCGCCAGCAGCGTGGCAGGAGGCGGGACTGAAGCTTTCTTT	CASSVAGGGTEAFF	.	.	TRBV5-1	TRBJ1-1
TGTGCCAGCAGCTTAGAGCTAGCGGGGGGGAAGACCCAGTACTTC	CASSLELAGGKTQYF	.	TRBD2	TRBV7-2	TRBJ2-5
TGTGCCAGCAGCTTGGGGCAGATTAACACTGAAGCTTTCTTT	CASSLGQINTEAFF	.	.	TRBV5-5	TRBJ1-1
TGCGCCAGCAGCCACATAGGGGATAAAAGCGAAAAACTGTTTTTT	CASSHIGDKSEKLFF	.	.	TRBV4-1	TRBJ1-4
TGTGCCAGCAGTTCTGGGACAGGGGGCCGCACCGGGGAGCTGTTTTTT	CASSSGTGGRTGELFF	few	TRBD1	TRBV5-6	TRBJ2-2
TGTGCCAGCAGTTCCCCTCGACAGGTTTCCCACTATGGCTACACCTTC	CASSSPRQVSHYGYTF	.	.	TRBV6-5	TRBJ1-2
TGTGCCTGGAGTCCGACCAGAACAGATGCAACTAATGAAAAACTGTTTTTT	CAWSPTRTDATNEKLFF	once	.	TRBV30	TRBJ1-4